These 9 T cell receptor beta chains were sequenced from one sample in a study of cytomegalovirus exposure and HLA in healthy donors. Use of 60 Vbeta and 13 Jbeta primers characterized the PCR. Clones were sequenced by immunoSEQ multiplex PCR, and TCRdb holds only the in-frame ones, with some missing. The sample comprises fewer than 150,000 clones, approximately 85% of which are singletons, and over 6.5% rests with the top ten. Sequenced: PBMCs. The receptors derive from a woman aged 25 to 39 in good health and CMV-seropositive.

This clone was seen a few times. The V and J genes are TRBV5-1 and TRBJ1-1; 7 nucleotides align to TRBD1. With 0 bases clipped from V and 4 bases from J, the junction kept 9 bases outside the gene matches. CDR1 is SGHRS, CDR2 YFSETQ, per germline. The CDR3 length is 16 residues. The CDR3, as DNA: TGCGCCAGCAGCTTGGCCGGACTCTCAGGGGGCACTGAAGCTTTCTTT. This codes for CASSLAGLSGGTEAFF.

The CDR3, as DNA: TGTGCCAGCCGGGCAGGGGTCGGGCCCCAGCATTTT. Amino acid sequence: CASRAGVGPQHF. J is TRBJ1-5 and V is TRBV6-1; a weak D match, TRBD1 (6 bases). Per germline, CDR1 MNHNS and CDR2 SASEGT. The ends were cut back, 8 bases at V and 9 bases at J, with 14 bases in the middle. CDR3 length equals 12 residues.

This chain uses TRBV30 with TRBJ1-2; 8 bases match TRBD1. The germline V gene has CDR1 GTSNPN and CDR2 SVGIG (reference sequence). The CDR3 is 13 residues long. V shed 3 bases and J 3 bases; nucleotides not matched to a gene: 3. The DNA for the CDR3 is TGTGCCTGGAGGGGACAGGCCTACTATGGCTACACCTTC. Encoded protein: CAWRGQAYYGYTF.

The CDR3 loop is CASSLMSTEAFF. For the CDR3, the DNA is TGTGCCAGCAGTTTGATGAGTACTGAAGCTTTCTTT. The V and J genes are TRBV28 and TRBJ1-1; D not resolved. This CDR3 has 12 residues. The germline V and J ends were trimmed by 3 bases and 5 bases, with 7 bases remaining between them. From germline, CDR1 is MDHEN and CDR2 SYDVKM.

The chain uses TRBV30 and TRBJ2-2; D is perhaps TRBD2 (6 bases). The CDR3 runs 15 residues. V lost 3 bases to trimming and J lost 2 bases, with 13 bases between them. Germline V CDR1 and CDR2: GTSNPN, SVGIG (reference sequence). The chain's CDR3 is CAWRRGGANTGELFF. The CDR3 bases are TGTGCCTGGAGGCGGGGCGGGGCCAACACCGGGGAGCTGTTTTTT.

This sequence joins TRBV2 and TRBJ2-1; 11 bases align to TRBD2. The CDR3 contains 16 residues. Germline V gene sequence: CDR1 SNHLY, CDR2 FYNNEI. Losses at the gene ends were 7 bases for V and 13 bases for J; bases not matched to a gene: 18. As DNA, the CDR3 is TGTGCCAGCACCTTAGCGGGGGGGGCCGTCTGGTATCAACAGTTCTTC. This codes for CASTLAGGAVWYQQFF. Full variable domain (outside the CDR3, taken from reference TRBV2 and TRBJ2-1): EPEVTQTPSHQVTQMGQEVILRCVPISNHLYFYWYRQILGQKVEFLVSFYNNEISEKSEIFDDQFSVERPDGSNFTLKIRSTKLEDSAMYFCASTLAGGAVWYQQFFGPGTRLTVL.

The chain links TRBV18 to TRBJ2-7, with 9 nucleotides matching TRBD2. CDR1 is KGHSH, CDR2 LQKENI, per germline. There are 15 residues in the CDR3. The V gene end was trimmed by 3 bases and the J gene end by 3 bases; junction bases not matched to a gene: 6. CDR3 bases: TGTGCCAGCTCACCCCTGGGTAGCGGGAGCTACGAGCAGTACTTC. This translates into CASSPLGSGSYEQYF.

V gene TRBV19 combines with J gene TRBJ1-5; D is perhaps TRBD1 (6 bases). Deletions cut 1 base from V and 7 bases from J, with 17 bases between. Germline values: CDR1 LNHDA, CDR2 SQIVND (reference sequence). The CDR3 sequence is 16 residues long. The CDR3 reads CASSIAQGAFGQPQHF. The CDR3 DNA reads TGTGCCAGTAGTATAGCACAGGGTGCCTTCGGACAGCCCCAGCATTTT.

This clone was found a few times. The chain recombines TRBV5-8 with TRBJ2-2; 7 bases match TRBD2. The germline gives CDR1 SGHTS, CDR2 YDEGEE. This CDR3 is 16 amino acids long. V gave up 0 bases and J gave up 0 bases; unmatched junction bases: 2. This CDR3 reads CASSLVAGANTGELFF. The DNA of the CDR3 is TGTGCCAGCAGCTTGGTGGCGGGGGCGAACACCGGGGAGCTGTTTTTT.